Below are 9 T cell receptor beta chains sequenced from a single sample in a study of OX40 agonist ivuxolimab in advanced cancers. Profiling relied on immunoSEQ multiplex PCR, and the TCRdb table lists in-frame clones only, not all of them. This sample has approximately 99,000 clones, with about 90% found just once. The sequenced sample was CD4+ or CD8+ T cells sorted from blood, obtained in a trial of the OX40 agonist ivuxolimab. All receptors come from an adult with an advanced solid tumor such as melanoma, head and neck, liver or kidney cancer.

The chain employs TRBV6-6 and TRBJ1-5; 7 bases agree with TRBD1. V lost 6 bases to trimming and J lost 6 bases; unmatched junction nucleotides: 5. Per the germline V gene, CDR1 is MNHNY and CDR2 is SVGAGI (reference sequence). The CDR3 covers 13 residues. The CDR3 here is CASSLGDSQPQHF. The CDR3 DNA reads as TGTGCCAGCAGCCTCGGGGACAGTCAGCCCCAGCATTTT.

J is TRBJ1-2 and V is TRBV18; D uncertain. Trimming took off 0 bases at V and 3 bases at J, with 8 bases between the two ends. In germline, CDR1 is KGHSH, CDR2 LQKENI. This CDR3 comprises 14 residues. The CDR3 nucleotides are TGTGCCAGCTCACCACCTGGCGGGTACTATGGCTACACCTTC. It yields the protein CASSPPGGYYGYTF.

The genes are TRBV29-1 and TRBJ1-1; D is ambiguous. The V and J ends lost 4 bases and 0 bases respectively, with 12 bases between them. Looked up from germline, CDR1 is SQVTM and CDR2 is ANQGSEA. The CDR3 consists of 14 residues. In DNA, the CDR3 is TGCAGCGTTGCCCAGGTTCTCATGAACACTGAAGCTTTCTTT. It specifies CSVAQVLMNTEAFF.

The chain combines TRBV4-3 with TRBJ2-7, with 10 bases identical to TRBD2. The CDR3 sequence is 15 residues long. V was clipped by 5 bases and J by 0 bases; unmatched bases: 4. Germline CDR1 reads LGHNA; CDR2 reads YSLEER. In DNA, the CDR3 is TGCGCCAGCAGCGAATCTAGCGGGAGCTCCTACGAGCAGTACTTC. Its translation is CASSESSGSSYEQYF.

This rearrangement joins TRBV2 to TRBJ1-2; a weak D match, TRBD1 (5 bases). CDR3 size: 16 residues. From germline, CDR1 is SNHLY and CDR2 FYNNEI. V was pared by 5 bases and J by 1 base, with 17 bases between. CDR3 loop: CASSSGTGLGNYGYTF. The CDR3 DNA reads TGTGCCAGCAGTTCCGGGACGGGCTTGGGTAACTATGGCTACACCTTC.

The chain joins TRBV5-1 to TRBJ1-4; 11 bases map to TRBD1. Germline assignment: CDR1 SGHRS and CDR2 YFSETQ. Trimming removed 1 base from V and 7 bases from J; junction bases left unmatched: 3. The CDR3 loop spans 15 amino acids. CDR3 residues: CASSLLGTGGEKLFF. CDR3 nucleotides: TGCGCCAGCAGCTTGTTAGGGACAGGGGGTGAAAAACTGTTTTTT.

This chain joins TRBV4-3 and TRBJ1-6, with D uncertain. CDR3 length equals 18 residues. CDR1 is LGHNA and CDR2 is YSLEER in the germline V gene. The V gene lost 0 bases and the J gene lost 0 bases, with 12 bases spanning the gap. CDR3 residues: CASSQDWAASSYNSPLHF. DNA of the CDR3: TGCGCCAGCAGCCAAGATTGGGCCGCCAGCTCCTATAATTCACCCCTCCACTTT.

The V gene is TRBV5-1, the J gene TRBJ2-1; D is unresolved. The germline V gene encodes CDR1 SGHRS and CDR2 YFSETQ. CDR3 length: 16 amino acids. V was cut by 0 bases and J by 1 base, with 11 bases left in between. In DNA, the CDR3 is TGCGCCAGCAGCTTGGGATGGGCGCCGTCCTACAATGAGCAGTTCTTC. Translated, it gives CASSLGWAPSYNEQFF.

The V gene is TRBV4-2, the J gene TRBJ1-2; D is perhaps TRBD1 (5 bases). V lost 4 bases to trimming and J lost 5 bases, with 17 bases between them. In germline, CDR1 is LGHNA, CDR2 YNFKEQ. This CDR3 has 15 residues. The CDR3 loop reads CASSRGLAVLYGYTF. In DNA, the CDR3 is TGTGCCAGCAGCCGGGGCCTGGCCGTCCTTTATGGCTACACCTTC.